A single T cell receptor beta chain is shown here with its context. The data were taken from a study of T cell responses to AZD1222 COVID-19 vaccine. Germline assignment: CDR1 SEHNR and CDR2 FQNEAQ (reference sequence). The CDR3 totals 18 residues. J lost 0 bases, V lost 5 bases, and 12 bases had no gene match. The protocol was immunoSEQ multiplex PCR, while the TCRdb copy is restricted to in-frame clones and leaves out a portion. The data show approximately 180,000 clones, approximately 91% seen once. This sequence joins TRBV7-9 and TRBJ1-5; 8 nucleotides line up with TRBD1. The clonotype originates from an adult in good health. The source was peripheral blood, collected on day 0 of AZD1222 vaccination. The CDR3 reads CASSAKRTGRSSNQPQHF. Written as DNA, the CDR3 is TGTGCCAGCAGCGCCAAAAGGACAGGGAGGAGTAGCAATCAGCCCCAGCATTTT.